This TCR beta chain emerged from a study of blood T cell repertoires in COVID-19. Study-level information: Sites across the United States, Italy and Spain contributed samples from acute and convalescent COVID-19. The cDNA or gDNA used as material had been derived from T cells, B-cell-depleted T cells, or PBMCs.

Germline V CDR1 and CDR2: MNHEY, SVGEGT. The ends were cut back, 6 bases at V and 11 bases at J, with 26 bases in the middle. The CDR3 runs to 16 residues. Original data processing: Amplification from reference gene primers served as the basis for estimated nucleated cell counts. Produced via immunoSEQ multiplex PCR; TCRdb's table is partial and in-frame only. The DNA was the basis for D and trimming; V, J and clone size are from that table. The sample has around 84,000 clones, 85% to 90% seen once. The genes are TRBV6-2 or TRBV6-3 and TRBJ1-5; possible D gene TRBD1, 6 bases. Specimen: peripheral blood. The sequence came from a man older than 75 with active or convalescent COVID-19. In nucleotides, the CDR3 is TGTGCCAGCAGCACGGGGACACTCTCGGCGAAGGGTACCCAGCATTTT. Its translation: CASSTGTLSAKGTQHF.